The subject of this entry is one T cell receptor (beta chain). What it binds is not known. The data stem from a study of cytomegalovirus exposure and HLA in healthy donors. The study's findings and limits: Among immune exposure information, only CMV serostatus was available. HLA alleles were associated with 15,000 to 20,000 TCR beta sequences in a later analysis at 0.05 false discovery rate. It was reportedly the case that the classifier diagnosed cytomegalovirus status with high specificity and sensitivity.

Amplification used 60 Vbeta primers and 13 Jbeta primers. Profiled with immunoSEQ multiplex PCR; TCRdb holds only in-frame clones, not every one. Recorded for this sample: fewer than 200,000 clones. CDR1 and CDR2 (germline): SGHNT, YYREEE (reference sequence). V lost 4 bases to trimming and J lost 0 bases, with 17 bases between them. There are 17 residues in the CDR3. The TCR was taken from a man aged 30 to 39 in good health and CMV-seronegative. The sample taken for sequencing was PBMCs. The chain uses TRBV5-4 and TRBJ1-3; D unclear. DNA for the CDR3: TGTGCCAGCAGCAATGGCGGGTCGGGAAGCTCTGGAAACACCATATATTTT. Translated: CASSNGGSGSSGNTIYF.